Following are 9 T cell receptor beta chains from one sample sequenced in a study of cytomegalovirus exposure and HLA in healthy donors. This PCR relied on a set of 60 Vbeta primers and 13 Jbeta primers. Method: immunoSEQ multiplex PCR; TCRdb's copy keeps in-frame clones and lacks some. The top ten hold approximately 2% of the sample, which has about 200,000 clones, around 81% seen once. Sequencing used PBMCs. These receptors were obtained from a man aged 25-45 years in good health and CMV-seronegative.

This clone appeared once. The J gene is TRBJ1-6, the V gene TRBV19, with 9 bases lining up with TRBD1. This CDR3 contains 14 residues. V was pared by 10 bases and J by 5 bases, with 6 bases of the junction left unmatched. Germline V gene data show CDR1 as LNHDA and CDR2 as SQIVND (reference sequence). CDR3 nucleotide sequence: TGTGCCAACCCCCGGGACAGGGATAATTCACCCCTCCACTTT. Translated, it gives CANPRDRDNSPLHF.

The V and J genes are TRBV10-3 and TRBJ2-1; weak D call: TRBD2 (6 bases). The CDR3 sequence is 14 residues long. Germline CDR1 and CDR2: ENHRY and SYGVKD. Trimming took 4 bases from V and 8 from J, leaving 15 bases between them. This CDR3 is CAISGGGTGDEQFF. The CDR3 nucleotides are TGTGCCATCAGTGGAGGCGGGACCGGTGATGAGCAGTTCTTC.

The CDR3 spells CASRDRGRVDTQYF. The CDR3 DNA follows: TGTGCCTCCCGGGACAGGGGGCGAGTAGATACGCAGTATTTT. The J gene is TRBJ2-3, the V gene TRBV19; 12 bases map to TRBD1. With 11 bases clipped from V and 5 bases from J, the junction kept 8 bases outside the gene matches. Per the germline V gene, CDR1 is LNHDA and CDR2 is SQIVND (reference sequence). CDR3 length equals 14 residues.

The V call is TRBV5-3, the J call TRBJ2-3, with 7 bases that match TRBD2. TRBV5-3 is an ORF, and what it does is uncertain. This CDR3 is 16 amino acids long. After removal of 4 bases from V and 2 bases from J, the junction contained 10 bases not matched to a gene. This chain's CDR3 is CARSLAERGPTDTQYF. CDR3 nucleotides: TGTGCCAGAAGCCTTGCTGAGCGGGGCCCCACAGATACGCAGTATTTT.

This clone was detected a few times. This rearrangement joins TRBV5-6 to TRBJ1-1; no definite D call. V lost 4 bases and J lost 4, with 8 bases in between. The germline CDR1 and CDR2 sequences are SGHDT and YYEEEE. The CDR3 contains 12 residues. This CDR3 is CASSPGRTEAFF. The CDR3 DNA reads as TGTGCCAGCAGCCCTGGGCGCACTGAAGCTTTCTTT.

DNA of the CDR3: TGTGCCAGCAGCCCTCCGGGACAGGGGGGCTATGGCTACACCTTC. Translated: CASSPPGQGGYGYTF. The V and J genes are TRBV11-2 and TRBJ1-2; 11 bases agree with TRBD1. V lost 5 bases and J lost 4; bases outside the gene matches: 6. Germline-derived CDR1 and CDR2 are SGHAT and FQNNGV. This CDR3 is 15 amino acids long. Looking up the rest from reference TRBV11-2 and TRBJ1-2 gives the full variable domain: EAGVAQSPRYKIIEKRQSVAFWCNPISGHATLYWYQQILGQGPKLLIQFQNNGVVDDSQLPKDRFSAERLKGVDSTLKIQPAKLEDSAVYLCASSPPGQGGYGYTFGSGTRLTVV.

This rearrangement joins TRBV9 to TRBJ2-3; 10 bases fit TRBD2. The CDR3 extends over 14 amino acids. Looked up from germline, CDR1 is SGDLS and CDR2 is YYNGEE. The junction had 3 bases not matched to a gene; V was cut back by 4 bases and J by 4 bases. CDR3 DNA: TGTGCCAGCAGCCCAACTAGCGGGGCAGATACGCAGTATTTT. It translates to CASSPTSGADTQYF.

The J gene is TRBJ2-7, the V gene TRBV4-1; 10 bases are a match to TRBD1. The ends lost 2 bases at V and 4 bases at J; junction bases unmatched: 2. Per the germline V gene, CDR1 is MGHRA and CDR2 is YSYEKL. The CDR3 extends over 14 amino acids. The DNA of the CDR3 is TGCGCCAGCAGCCAAACGGGACAGGGGTACGAGCAGTACTTC. Encoded protein: CASSQTGQGYEQYF.

The V call is TRBV5-1, the J call TRBJ2-3; D ambiguous. This CDR3 comprises 14 residues. The germline CDR1 and CDR2 sequences are SGHRS and YFSETQ. The V end lost 0 bases, the J end lost 6 bases, and 11 bases lay between the germline ends. CDR3 loop: CASSLAGSADTQYF. In nucleotides, the CDR3 is TGCGCCAGCAGCTTGGCCGGGTCGGCGGATACGCAGTATTTT.